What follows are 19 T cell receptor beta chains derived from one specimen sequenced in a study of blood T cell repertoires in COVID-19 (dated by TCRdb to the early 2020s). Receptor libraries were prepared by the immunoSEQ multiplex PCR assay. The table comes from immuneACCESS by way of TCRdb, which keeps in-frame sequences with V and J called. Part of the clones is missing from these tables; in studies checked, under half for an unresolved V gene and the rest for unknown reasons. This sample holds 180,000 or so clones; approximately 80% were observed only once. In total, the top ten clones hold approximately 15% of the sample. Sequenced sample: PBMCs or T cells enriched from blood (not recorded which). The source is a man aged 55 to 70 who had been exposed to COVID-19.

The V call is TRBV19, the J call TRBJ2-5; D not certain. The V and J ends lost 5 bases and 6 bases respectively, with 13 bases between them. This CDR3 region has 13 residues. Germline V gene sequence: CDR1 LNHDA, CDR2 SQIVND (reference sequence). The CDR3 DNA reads TGTGCCAGTAGTTCGGTCCCTTCCAAGACCCAGTACTTC. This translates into CASSSVPSKTQYF.

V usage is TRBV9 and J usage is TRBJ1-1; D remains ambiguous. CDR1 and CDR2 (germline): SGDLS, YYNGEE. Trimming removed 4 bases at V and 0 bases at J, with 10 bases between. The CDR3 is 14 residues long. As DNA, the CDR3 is TGTGCCAGCAGCTTCGGTGAGGTGAACACTGAAGCTTTCTTT. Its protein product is CASSFGEVNTEAFF.

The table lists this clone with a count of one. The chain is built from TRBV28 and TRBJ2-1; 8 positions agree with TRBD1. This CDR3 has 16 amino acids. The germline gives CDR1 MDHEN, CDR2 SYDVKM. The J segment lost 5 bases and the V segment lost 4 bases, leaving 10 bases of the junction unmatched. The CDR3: CASSSPRGQGNNEQFF. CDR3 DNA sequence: TGTGCCAGCAGTTCCCCCCGCGGACAGGGAAACAATGAGCAGTTCTTC.

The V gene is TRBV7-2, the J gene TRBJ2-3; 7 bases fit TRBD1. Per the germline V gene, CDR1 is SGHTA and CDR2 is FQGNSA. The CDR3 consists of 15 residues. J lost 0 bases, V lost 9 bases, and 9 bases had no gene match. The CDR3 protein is CASQQGLASTDTQYF. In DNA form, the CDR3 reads TGTGCCAGTCAACAGGGGCTGGCTAGCACAGATACGCAGTATTTT.

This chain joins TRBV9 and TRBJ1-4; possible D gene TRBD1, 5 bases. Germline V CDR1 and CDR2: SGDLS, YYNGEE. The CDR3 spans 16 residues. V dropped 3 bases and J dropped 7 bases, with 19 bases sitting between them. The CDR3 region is CASSATHGGLGEKLFF. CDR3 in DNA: TGTGCCAGCAGCGCAACTCATGGGGGACTGGGTGAAAAACTGTTTTTT. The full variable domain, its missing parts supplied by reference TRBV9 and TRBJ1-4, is DSGVTQTPKHLITATGQRVTLRCSPRSGDLSVYWYQQSLDQGLQFLIQYYNGEERAKGNILERFSAQQFPDLHSELNLSSLELGDSALYFCASSATHGGLGEKLFFGSGTQLSVL.

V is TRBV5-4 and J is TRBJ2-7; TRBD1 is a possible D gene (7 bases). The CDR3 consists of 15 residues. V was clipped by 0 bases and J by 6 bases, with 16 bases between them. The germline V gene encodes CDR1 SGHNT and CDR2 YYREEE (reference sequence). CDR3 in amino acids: CASSLGAGGPSEQYF. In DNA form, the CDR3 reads TGTGCCAGCAGCTTGGGGGCAGGGGGGCCCTCCGAGCAGTACTTC.

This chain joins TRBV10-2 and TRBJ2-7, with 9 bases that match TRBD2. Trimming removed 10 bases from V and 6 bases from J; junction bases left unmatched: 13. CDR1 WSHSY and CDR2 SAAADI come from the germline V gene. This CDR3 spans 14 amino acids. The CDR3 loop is CAKEREAILLEQYF. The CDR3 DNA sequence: TGCGCCAAAGAGCGGGAGGCCATCCTTCTCGAGCAGTACTTC.

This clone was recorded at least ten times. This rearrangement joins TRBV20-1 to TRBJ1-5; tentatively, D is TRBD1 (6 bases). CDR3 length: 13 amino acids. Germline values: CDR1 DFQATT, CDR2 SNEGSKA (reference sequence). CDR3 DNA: TGCAGCGTTAGTACAGGGTACAATCAGCCCCAGCATTTT. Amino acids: CSVSTGYNQPQHF.

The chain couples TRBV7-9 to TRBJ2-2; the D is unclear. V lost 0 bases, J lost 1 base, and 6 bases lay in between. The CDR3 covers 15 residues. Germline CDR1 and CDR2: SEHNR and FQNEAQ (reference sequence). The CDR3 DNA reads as TGTGCCAGCAGCTTAGCGCCAGTGAACACCGGGGAGCTGTTTTTT. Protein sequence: CASSLAPVNTGELFF.

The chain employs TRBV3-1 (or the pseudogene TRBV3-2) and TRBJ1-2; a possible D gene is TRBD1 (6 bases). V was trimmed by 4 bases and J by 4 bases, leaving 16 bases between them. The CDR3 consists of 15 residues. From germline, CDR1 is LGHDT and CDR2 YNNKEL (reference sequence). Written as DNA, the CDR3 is TGTGCCAGCAGCCGGACAGTCCGGACGGGCTATGGCTACACCTTC. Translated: CASSRTVRTGYGYTF.

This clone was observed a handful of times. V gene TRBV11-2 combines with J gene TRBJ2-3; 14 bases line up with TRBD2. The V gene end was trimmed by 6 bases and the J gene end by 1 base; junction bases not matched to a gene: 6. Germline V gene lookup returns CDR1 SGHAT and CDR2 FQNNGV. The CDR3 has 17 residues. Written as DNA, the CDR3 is TGTGCCAGCAGATCCGGGACTAGCGGGAGACGCACAGATACGCAGTATTTT. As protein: CASRSGTSGRRTDTQYF.

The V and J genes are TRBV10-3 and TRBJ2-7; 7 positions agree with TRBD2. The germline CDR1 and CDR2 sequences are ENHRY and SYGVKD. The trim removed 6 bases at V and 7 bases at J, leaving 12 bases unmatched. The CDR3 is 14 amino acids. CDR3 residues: CAISPSGGLGEQYF. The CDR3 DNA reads TGTGCCATCAGCCCTAGCGGAGGGCTGGGTGAGCAGTACTTC.

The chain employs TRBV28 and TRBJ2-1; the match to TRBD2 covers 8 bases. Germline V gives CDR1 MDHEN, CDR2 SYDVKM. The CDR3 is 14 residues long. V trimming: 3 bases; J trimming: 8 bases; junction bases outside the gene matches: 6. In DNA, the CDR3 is TGTGCCAGCAGTTTGTGGCGGGAGGCCCATGAGCAGTTCTTC. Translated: CASSLWREAHEQFF.

CDR3 DNA sequence: TGTGCCTGGACCTACGGTCTGAACACTGAAGCTTTCTTT. Translating it yields CAWTYGLNTEAFF. This sequence joins TRBV30 and TRBJ1-1; D ambiguous. Germline V gives CDR1 GTSNPN, CDR2 SVGIG (reference sequence). Trimming cost V 4 bases and J 0 bases, with 9 bases left between them. The CDR3 loop spans 13 amino acids.

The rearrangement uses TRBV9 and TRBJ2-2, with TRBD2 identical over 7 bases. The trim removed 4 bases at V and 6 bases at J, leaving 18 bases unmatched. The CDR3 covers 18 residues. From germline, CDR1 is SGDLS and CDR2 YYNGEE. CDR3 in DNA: TGTGCCAGCAGCCCCAACCCGAACCTAGCGGTGAGGGCCGGGGAGCTGTTTTTT. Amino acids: CASSPNPNLAVRAGELFF.

CDR3 sequence: CASSSSTVGIQYF. CDR3 DNA sequence: TGTGCCAGCAGTTCATCGACAGTCGGCATTCAGTACTTC. The chain joins TRBV27 to TRBJ2-4, with D possibly TRBD1 on 5 matching bases. The germline V gene has CDR1 MNHEY and CDR2 SMNVEV (reference sequence). V lost 4 bases and J lost 9, with 13 bases in between. This CDR3 comprises 13 residues.

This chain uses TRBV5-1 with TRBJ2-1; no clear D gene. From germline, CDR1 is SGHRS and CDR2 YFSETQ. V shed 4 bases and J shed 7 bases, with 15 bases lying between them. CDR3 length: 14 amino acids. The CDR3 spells CASSRGEARNEQFF. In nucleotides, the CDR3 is TGCGCCAGCAGCCGCGGCGAGGCCCGGAATGAGCAGTTCTTC.

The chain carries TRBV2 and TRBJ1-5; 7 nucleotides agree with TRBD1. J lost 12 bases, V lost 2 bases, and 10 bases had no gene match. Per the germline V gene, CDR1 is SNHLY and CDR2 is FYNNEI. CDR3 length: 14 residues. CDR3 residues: CASSEMDRRDLQHF. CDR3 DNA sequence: TGTGCCAGCAGTGAAATGGACAGGAGAGACCTCCAGCATTTT.

The CDR3 DNA reads TGTGCCAGCAGCTTTGAAACAGGGGACAATGAGCAGTTCTTC. It encodes CASSFETGDNEQFF. This chain uses TRBV5-5 with TRBJ2-1, with 7 bases aligning to TRBD1. The CDR3 covers 14 residues. Trimming removed 2 bases from V and 5 bases from J; junction bases left unmatched: 4. CDR1 and CDR2 from the germline V gene are SGHKS and YYEKEE (reference sequence).